Below are 18 T cell receptor beta chains sequenced from a single sample in a study of blood T cell repertoires in COVID-19. Profiling relied on immunoSEQ multiplex PCR, and the TCRdb table lists in-frame clones only, not all of them. The sample holds over 250,000 clones, more than 90% seen once. The specimen was peripheral blood. Receptors were obtained from a young adult with COVID-19, enrolled during active disease.

The chain combines TRBV7-2 with TRBJ1-5, with 7 nucleotides matching TRBD1. There are 15 residues in the CDR3. V was pared by 5 bases and J by 3 bases, with 7 bases of the junction left unmatched. Germline CDR1 SGHTA, CDR2 FQGNSA. Here the CDR3 reads CASSPTGQYNQPQHF. CDR3 DNA: TGTGCCAGCAGCCCGACGGGACAGTACAATCAGCCCCAGCATTTT.

The V call is TRBV3-1 (or the pseudogene TRBV3-2), the J call TRBJ1-1, with D perhaps matching TRBD1 (6 bases). V was cut by 1 base and J by 4 bases, with 7 bases left in between. This CDR3 spans 13 amino acids. Germline V CDR1 and CDR2: LGHDT, YNNKEL (reference sequence). The chain's CDR3 is CASSQAGVTEAFF. CDR3 nucleotide sequence: TGTGCCAGCAGCCAAGCAGGGGTCACTGAAGCTTTCTTT.

V and J are TRBV4-2 and TRBJ2-7; TRBD2 matches 13 bases. The ends lost 0 bases at V and 6 bases at J; junction bases unmatched: 2. This CDR3 is 15 amino acids long. Germline loops: CDR1 LGHNA, CDR2 YNFKEQ. For the CDR3, the DNA is TGTGCCAGCAGCCAAGATTGGACTAGCGGGAGCGAGCAGTACTTC. It is translated as CASSQDWTSGSEQYF.

The rearrangement uses TRBV3-1 (or the pseudogene TRBV3-2) and TRBJ2-1; D may be TRBD2 (6 bases). The germline V and J ends were trimmed by 4 bases and 4 bases, with 17 bases remaining between them. The CDR3 extends over 16 amino acids. CDR1 and CDR2 (germline): LGHDT, YNNKEL (reference sequence). For the CDR3, the DNA is TGTGCCAGCAGCCCCTTCCATAGCGGACTTTACAATGAGCAGTTCTTC. It encodes CASSPFHSGLYNEQFF.

The chain links TRBV7-2 to TRBJ1-2; no clear D. V lost 3 bases and J lost 3, with 14 bases in between. This CDR3 has 15 amino acids. The germline CDR1 and CDR2 sequences are SGHTA and FQGNSA. CDR3 DNA sequence: TGTGCCAGCAGCTTGGGAGGAGTTGATTACTATGGCTACACCTTC. Protein sequence: CASSLGGVDYYGYTF.

This chain uses TRBV6-6 with TRBJ2-3; 7 bases are a match to TRBD2. The V gene end was trimmed by 6 bases and the J gene end by 3 bases; junction bases not matched to a gene: 15. Germline lookup yields CDR1 MNHNY and CDR2 SVGAGI (reference sequence). This CDR3 is built from 17 residues. CDR3 DNA sequence: TGTGCCAGCAGCCGATCCAACCTAGCGGTAGGGACAGATACGCAGTATTTT. Translation: CASSRSNLAVGTDTQYF.

This sequence joins TRBV19 and TRBJ1-2; 8 bases fit TRBD1. The CDR3 contains 15 residues. The V gene's germline CDR1 is LNHDA and CDR2 SQIVND (reference sequence). V shed 1 base and J 4 bases; nucleotides not matched to a gene: 5. The CDR3, as DNA: TGTGCCAGTAGTATAGCCCCAGGGGGCGGCTATGGCTACACCTTC. It encodes CASSIAPGGGYGYTF.

This clone was seen many times. The chain combines TRBV19 with TRBJ1-5; 8 positions agree with TRBD1. J was trimmed by 6 bases and V by 7 bases; bases with no gene match: 11. The CDR3 spans 15 residues. Germline loops: CDR1 LNHDA, CDR2 SQIVND (reference sequence). DNA for the CDR3: TGTGCCAGTAACGATGCGGGGACAGGTGCTCAGCCCCAGCATTTT. Its translation: CASNDAGTGAQPQHF.

The J gene is TRBJ2-7, the V gene TRBV27; 13 nucleotides match TRBD2. V lost 4 bases to trimming and J lost 5 bases; unmatched junction nucleotides: 8. This CDR3 region has 16 residues. Germline CDR1 is MNHEY and CDR2 is SMNVEV (reference sequence). Here the CDR3 reads CASSSRTSGSPHEQYF. The DNA for the CDR3 is TGTGCCAGCAGTTCCCGGACTAGCGGGAGTCCCCACGAGCAGTACTTC.

This sequence joins TRBV13 and TRBJ2-7, with D possibly being TRBD2 (5 bases). The CDR3 spans 14 residues. Germline V lookup: CDR1 PRHDT, CDR2 FYEKMQ (reference sequence). V gave up 1 base and J gave up 2 bases, with 9 bases separating them. CDR3: CASSLAGFTYEQYF. The DNA of the CDR3 is TGTGCCAGCAGCTTAGCGGGGTTCACCTACGAGCAGTACTTC. The complete variable domain, with remaining parts taken from reference TRBV13 and TRBJ2-7, reads AAGVIQSPRHLIKEKRETATLKCYPIPRHDTVYWYQQGPGQDPQFLISFYEKMQSDKGSIPDRFSAQQFSDYHSELNMSSLELGDSALYFCASSLAGFTYEQYFGPGTRLTVT.

The gene calls are TRBV19 and TRBJ2-1, with D maybe TRBD2 (7 bases). Trimming took off 8 bases at V and 3 bases at J, with 20 bases between the two ends. Germline assignment: CDR1 LNHDA and CDR2 SQIVND (reference sequence). CDR3 size: 16 residues. This CDR3 is CASANRRGTFYNEQFF. The CDR3 DNA reads as TGTGCCAGTGCAAACCGGCGGGGGACATTCTACAATGAGCAGTTCTTC.

CDR3 DNA sequence: TGCAGTGCTAGTGGAGGGAGAGGGAACACTGAAGCTTTCTTT. Its translation: CSASGGRGNTEAFF. The V and J genes are TRBV20-1 and TRBJ1-1; no reliable D call. The CDR3 has 14 residues. Germline CDR1 DFQATT, CDR2 SNEGSKA (reference sequence). The germline V and J ends were trimmed by 3 bases and 1 base, with 12 bases remaining between them.

Only one count was recorded for this clone. The V gene is TRBV29-1, the J gene TRBJ2-7; 9 bases agree with TRBD1. The germline gives CDR1 SQVTM, CDR2 ANQGSEA. CDR3 length: 16 amino acids. V shed 4 bases, J shed 4 bases, and the junction held 14 bases outside the gene matches. The CDR3 spells CSVASPGDRGVYEQYF. In nucleotides, the CDR3 is TGCAGCGTTGCCAGCCCGGGAGACAGGGGGGTATACGAGCAGTACTTC.

The chain uses TRBV9 and TRBJ2-7; the D gene is possibly TRBD2 (6 bases). The CDR3 runs to 16 residues. With 3 bases removed from V and 7 bases from J, the gap between germline ends came to 23 bases. Germline-derived CDR1 and CDR2 are SGDLS and YYNGEE. CDR3 sequence reads: CASSAPSAAGSGEQYF. CDR3 nucleotide sequence: TGTGCCAGCAGCGCCCCCTCCGCGGCGGGATCCGGGGAGCAGTACTTC.

V is TRBV14 and J is TRBJ2-5; 10 nucleotides line up with TRBD1. Germline trimming cut 5 bases from V and 5 bases from J; bases unmatched to any gene: 8. CDR1 is SGHDN and CDR2 is FVKESK in the germline V gene. The CDR3 runs 15 residues. The CDR3 bases are TGTGCCAGCAGCACTTGGACAGGGGGACCGGAGACCCAGTACTTC. Protein product: CASSTWTGGPETQYF.

The CDR3 here is CASSLPRVNEQFF. CDR3 sequence (DNA): TGTGCCAGCAGTTTACCCCGGGTTAATGAGCAGTTCTTC. The rearrangement uses TRBV12-3 or TRBV12-4 and TRBJ2-1; D gene ambiguous. V lost 2 bases and J lost 7, with 9 bases in between. The CDR3 loop spans 13 amino acids.

This clone was found once. The rearrangement links TRBV16 to TRBJ2-2, with 7 nucleotides matching TRBD1. The J segment lost 2 bases and the V segment lost 0 bases, leaving 0 bases of the junction unmatched. Per the germline V gene, CDR1 is KGHSY and CDR2 is FQNENV. This CDR3 spans 15 amino acids. The CDR3 loop is CASSQSGGNTGELFF. In DNA, the CDR3 is TGTGCCAGCAGCCAATCAGGGGGCAACACCGGGGAGCTGTTTTTT.

The V gene is TRBV6-5, the J gene TRBJ2-5, with D unresolved. V dropped 9 bases and J dropped 3 bases, with 14 bases sitting between them. From germline, CDR1 is MNHEY and CDR2 SVGAGI. This CDR3 has 13 amino acids. CDR3 loop: CASGQTHKETQYF. DNA for the CDR3: TGTGCCAGTGGGCAGACCCATAAAGAGACCCAGTACTTC.